These T cell receptor beta chains were read from a single sample in a study of cytomegalovirus exposure and HLA in healthy donors. Sequencing used immunoSEQ multiplex PCR; TCRdb keeps in-frame clones, though not all of them. Its clone listing holds approximately 27,000 clones. Sequenced sample: PBMCs. The receptor source for this set is a man aged 25-45 years in good health and CMV-seronegative. Both conserved end residues are part of each CDR3. A D gene is named only where the DNA matches it firmly.

d_gene: TRBD2
j_gene: TRBJ2-1
len: 15
v_gene: TRBV15
CDR3nt: TGTGCCTCCTCGACTAGCGGGTCTCCCTACAATGAGCAGTTCTTC
CDR3aa: CASSTSGSPYNEQFF

d_gene: TRBD1
j_gene: TRBJ2-2
len: 14
v_gene: TRBV28
CDR3nt: TGTGCCAGTTCGGGACAGGGGAGCACCGGGGAGCTGTTTTTT
CDR3aa: CASSGQGSTGELFF

d_gene: TRBD1
j_gene: TRBJ1-5
len: 14
v_gene: TRBV5-8
CDR3nt: TGTGCCAGCAGCTCGACAGGGGGGCTTCAGCCCCAGCATTTT
CDR3aa: CASSSTGGLQPQHF

d_gene: .
j_gene: TRBJ1-3
len: 15
v_gene: TRBV6-7
CDR3nt: TGTGCCAGCAGTTCCACAGGAAAATCTGGAAACACCATATATTTT
CDR3aa: CASSSTGKSGNTIYF

d_gene: .
j_gene: TRBJ1-6
len: 13
v_gene: TRBV30
CDR3nt: TGTGCCTGGAGTGTTGCGGATAATTCACCCCTCCACTTT
CDR3aa: CAWSVADNSPLHF

d_gene: .
j_gene: TRBJ2-7
len: 15
v_gene: TRBV4-1
CDR3nt: TGCGCCAGCAGCCAAGAACATCTGCCGTCGTACGAGCAGTACTTC
CDR3aa: CASSQEHLPSYEQYF

d_gene: TRBD2
j_gene: TRBJ2-3
len: 17
v_gene: TRBV5-1
CDR3nt: TGCGCCAGCAGAAGGAAAGCTAGCGGGAGTTATGCAGATACGCAGTATTTT
CDR3aa: CASRRKASGSYADTQYF

d_gene: .
j_gene: TRBJ2-3
len: 18
v_gene: TRBV7-8
CDR3nt: TGTGCCAGCAGCTTAGCCATGGGCGGGGGCCTAAGCACAGATACGCAGTATTTT
CDR3aa: CASSLAMGGGLSTDTQYF

d_gene: TRBD1
j_gene: TRBJ2-2
len: 13
v_gene: TRBV19
CDR3nt: TGTGCCAGTAGTATTGACAGGGGAGGGGAGCTGTTTTTT
CDR3aa: CASSIDRGGELFF

d_gene: .
j_gene: TRBJ1-4
len: 15
v_gene: TRBV5-5
CDR3nt: TGTGCCAGCAGCACCGGACACGGAAATAATGAAAAACTGTTTTTT
CDR3aa: CASSTGHGNNEKLFF

d_gene: .
j_gene: TRBJ2-7
len: 15
v_gene: TRBV18
CDR3nt: TGTGCCAGCTCAGACGCGGGTGCTGGTTCCTACGAGCAGTACTTC
CDR3aa: CASSDAGAGSYEQYF

d_gene: TRBD1
j_gene: TRBJ1-1
len: 14
v_gene: TRBV11-1
CDR3nt: TGTGCCAGCAGCTGGCGACAGGGGAACACTGAAGCTTTCTTT
CDR3aa: CASSWRQGNTEAFF